This TCR beta chain was identified in a study of human T cells and chemical hapten exposure. TCRdb recomputed calls from the RACE reads with MiXCR, one row per CDR3 protein. The sample lists under 450,000 distinct CDR3 sequences, nearly 6.5% occurring once. Time point reported: patch test 2, 6 weeks after DPC sensitization. Treatment of the sample: therapeutic diphenylcyclopropenone sensitization with weekly scalp DPC. Trimming removed 6 bases from V and 4 bases from J; junction bases left unmatched: 4. The CDR3 covers 13 residues. Per germline, CDR1 MNHEY and CDR2 SVGEGT. This clonotype was recorded at least ten times.

This clonotype was obtained from a woman aged 18-29 years with alopecia areata. Some clones in this sample may be carry-over from other donors' samples. The chain combines TRBV6-2 or TRBV6-3 with TRBJ1-1, with 8 bases identical to TRBD1. The sequences come from whole blood, collected in connection with sensitization to the hapten diphenylcyclopropenone (DPC). CDR3 sequence reads: CASRGQGPTEAFF. CDR3 DNA: TGTGCCAGCAGAGGACAGGGTCCCACTGAAGCTTTCTTT.